Described below is a single T cell receptor beta chain sequence and its context. Its antigen is undetermined. Relative to the germline gene, one junction end is altered; a read error may explain this. The entry originates in a study of T-cell memory formation after mild COVID-19. About the research overall: Largely, TCR clusters stayed within a single donor. Regarding the study as a whole: Among clones contracting day 15 to 85, CD4/CD8 was balanced, whereas later expanders leaned CD4+. In pre-infection memory, a portion of responding clones appeared, which suggested that cross-reactive memory joined.

This CDR3 is 13 amino acids long. CDR1 is SSHAT, CDR2 FNYEAQ, per germline (reference sequence). TCR alpha and TCR beta cDNA libraries carrying sample barcodes and UMIs were produced by 5'RACE using constant-segment primers. TCRdb redid the calling of the 5' RACE reads with MiXCR, one entry per CDR3 protein. Of 580,000 or so distinct CDR3 sequences in the sample, roughly 17% were seen once. The clonotype comes from an adult woman who had mild COVID-19 (a few samples of this study predate the infection). Cell type and time point are not known. Sequencing was carried out using PBMCs or a T cell subset sorted from them (not recorded which). The chain joins TRBV7-7 to TRBJ2-7, with 7 bases lining up with TRBD1. CDR3 in DNA: TGTGCTAGCAGCGGTAGCAGACAGGGCGAGCAGTACTTC. Its translation: CASSGSRQGEQYF.